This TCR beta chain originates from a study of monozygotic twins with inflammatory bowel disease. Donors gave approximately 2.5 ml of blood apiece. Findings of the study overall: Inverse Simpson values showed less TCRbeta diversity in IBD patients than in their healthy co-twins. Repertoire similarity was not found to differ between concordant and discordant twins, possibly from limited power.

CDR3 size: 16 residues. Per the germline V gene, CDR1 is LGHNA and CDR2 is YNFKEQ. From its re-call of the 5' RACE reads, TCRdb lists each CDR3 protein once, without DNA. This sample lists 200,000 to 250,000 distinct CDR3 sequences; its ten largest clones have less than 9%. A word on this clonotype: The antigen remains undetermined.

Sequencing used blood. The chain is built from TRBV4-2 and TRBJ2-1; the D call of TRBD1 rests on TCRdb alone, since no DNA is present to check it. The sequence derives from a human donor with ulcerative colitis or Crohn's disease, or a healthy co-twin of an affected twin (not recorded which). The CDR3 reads CASSPREGGPGNEQFF.